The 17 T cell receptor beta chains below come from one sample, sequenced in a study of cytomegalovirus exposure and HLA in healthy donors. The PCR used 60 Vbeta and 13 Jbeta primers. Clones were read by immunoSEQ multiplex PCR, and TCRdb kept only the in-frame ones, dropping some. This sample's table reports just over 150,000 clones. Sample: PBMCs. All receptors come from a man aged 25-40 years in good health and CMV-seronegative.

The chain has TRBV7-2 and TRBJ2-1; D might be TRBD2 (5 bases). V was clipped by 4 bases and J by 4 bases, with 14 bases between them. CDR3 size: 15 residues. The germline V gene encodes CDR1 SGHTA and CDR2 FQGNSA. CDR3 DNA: TGTGCCAGCAGCTCCACTTCCGGGATATACAATGAGCAGTTCTTC. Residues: CASSSTSGIYNEQFF.

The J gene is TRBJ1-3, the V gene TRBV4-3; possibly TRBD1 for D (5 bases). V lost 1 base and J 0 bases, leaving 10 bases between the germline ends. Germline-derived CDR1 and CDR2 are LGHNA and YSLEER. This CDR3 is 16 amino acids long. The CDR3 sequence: CASSQVTDSSGNTIYF. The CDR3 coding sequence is TGCGCCAGCAGCCAAGTCACCGACAGCTCTGGAAACACCATATATTTT.

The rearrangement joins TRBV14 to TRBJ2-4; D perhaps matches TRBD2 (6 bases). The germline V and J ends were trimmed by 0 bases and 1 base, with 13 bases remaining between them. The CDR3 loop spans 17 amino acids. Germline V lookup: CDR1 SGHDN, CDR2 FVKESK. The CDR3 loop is CASSQEFSRGAKNIQYF. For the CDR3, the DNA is TGTGCCAGCAGCCAAGAATTTTCCCGGGGGGCCAAAAACATTCAGTACTTC.

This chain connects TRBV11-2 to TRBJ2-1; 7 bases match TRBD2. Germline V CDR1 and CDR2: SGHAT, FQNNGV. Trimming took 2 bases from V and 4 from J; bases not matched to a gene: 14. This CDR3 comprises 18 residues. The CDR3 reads CASSLIGFGGGSYNEQFF. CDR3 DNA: TGTGCCAGCAGCTTAATAGGGTTTGGGGGAGGGTCATACAATGAGCAGTTCTTC.

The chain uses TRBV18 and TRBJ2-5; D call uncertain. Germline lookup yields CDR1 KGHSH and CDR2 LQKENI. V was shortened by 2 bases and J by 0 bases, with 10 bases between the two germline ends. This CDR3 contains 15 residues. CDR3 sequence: CASSPDTLYQETQYF. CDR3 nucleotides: TGTGCCAGCTCACCAGACACATTATACCAAGAGACCCAGTACTTC. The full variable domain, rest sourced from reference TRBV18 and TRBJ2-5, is NAGVMQNPRHLVRRRGQEARLRCSPMKGHSHVYWYRQLPEEGLKFMVYLQKENIIDESGMPKERFSAEFPKEGPSILRIQQVVRGDSAAYFCASSPDTLYQETQYFGPGTRLLVL.

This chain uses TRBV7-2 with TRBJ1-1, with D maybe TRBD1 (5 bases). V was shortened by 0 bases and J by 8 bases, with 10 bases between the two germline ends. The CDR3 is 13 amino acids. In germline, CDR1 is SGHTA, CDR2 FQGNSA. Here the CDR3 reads CASSLAVRGEAFF. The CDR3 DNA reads TGTGCCAGCAGCTTAGCGGTTCGGGGGGAAGCTTTCTTT.

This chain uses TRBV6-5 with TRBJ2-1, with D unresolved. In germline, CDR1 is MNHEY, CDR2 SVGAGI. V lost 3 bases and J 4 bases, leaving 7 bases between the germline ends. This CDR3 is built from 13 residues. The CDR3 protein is CASSYTAYNEQFF. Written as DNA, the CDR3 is TGTGCCAGCAGTTATACCGCGTACAATGAGCAGTTCTTC.

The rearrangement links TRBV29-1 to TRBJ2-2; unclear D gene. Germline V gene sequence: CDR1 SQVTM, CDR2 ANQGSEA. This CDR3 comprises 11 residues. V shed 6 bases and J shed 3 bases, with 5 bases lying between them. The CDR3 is CSVLYTGELFF. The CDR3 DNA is TGCAGCGTCCTATACACCGGGGAGCTGTTTTTT.

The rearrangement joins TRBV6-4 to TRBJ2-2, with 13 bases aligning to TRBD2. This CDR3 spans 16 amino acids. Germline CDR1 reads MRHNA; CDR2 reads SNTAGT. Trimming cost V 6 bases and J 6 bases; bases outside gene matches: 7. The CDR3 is CASSLGLAGEAGELFF. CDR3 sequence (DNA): TGTGCCAGCAGCCTCGGACTAGCGGGAGAAGCCGGGGAGCTGTTTTTT.

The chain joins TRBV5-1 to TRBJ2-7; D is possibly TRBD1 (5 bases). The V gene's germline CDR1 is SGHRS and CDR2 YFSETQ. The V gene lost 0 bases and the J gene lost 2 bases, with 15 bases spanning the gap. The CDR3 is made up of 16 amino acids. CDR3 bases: TGCGCCAGCAGCTTGGTTTCAGGGCTCTCGACCTACGAGCAGTACTTC. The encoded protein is CASSLVSGLSTYEQYF. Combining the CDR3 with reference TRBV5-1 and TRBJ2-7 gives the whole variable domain KAGVTQTPRYLIKTRGQQVTLSCSPISGHRSVSWYQQTPGQGLQFLFEYFSETQRNKGNFPGRFSGRQFSNSRSEMNVSTLELGDSALYLCASSLVSGLSTYEQYFGPGTRLTVT.

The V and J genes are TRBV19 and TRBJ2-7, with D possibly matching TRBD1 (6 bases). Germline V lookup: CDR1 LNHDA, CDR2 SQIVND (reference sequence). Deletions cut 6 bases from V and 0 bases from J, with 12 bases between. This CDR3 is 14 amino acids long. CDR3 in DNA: TGTGCCAGTAGCCTCCTGGACAGCTCCTACGAGCAGTACTTC. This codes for CASSLLDSSYEQYF.

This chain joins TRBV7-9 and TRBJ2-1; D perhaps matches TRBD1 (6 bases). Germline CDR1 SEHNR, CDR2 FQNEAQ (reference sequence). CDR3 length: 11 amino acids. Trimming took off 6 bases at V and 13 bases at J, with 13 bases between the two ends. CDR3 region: CASRIRDTQFF. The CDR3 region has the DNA TGTGCCAGCAGGATCCGGGACACCCAGTTCTTC.

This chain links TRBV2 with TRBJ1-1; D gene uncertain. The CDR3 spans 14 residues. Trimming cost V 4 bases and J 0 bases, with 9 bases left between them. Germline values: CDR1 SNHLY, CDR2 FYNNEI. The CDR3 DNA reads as TGTGCCAGCAGTGCCGGGAGCGTGAACACTGAAGCTTTCTTT. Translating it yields CASSAGSVNTEAFF.

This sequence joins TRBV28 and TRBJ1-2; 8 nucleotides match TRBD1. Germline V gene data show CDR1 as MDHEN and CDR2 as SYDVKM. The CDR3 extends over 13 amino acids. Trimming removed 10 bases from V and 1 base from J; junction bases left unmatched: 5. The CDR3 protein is CATYDRGNYGYTF. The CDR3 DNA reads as TGTGCCACCTATGACAGGGGTAACTATGGCTACACCTTC.

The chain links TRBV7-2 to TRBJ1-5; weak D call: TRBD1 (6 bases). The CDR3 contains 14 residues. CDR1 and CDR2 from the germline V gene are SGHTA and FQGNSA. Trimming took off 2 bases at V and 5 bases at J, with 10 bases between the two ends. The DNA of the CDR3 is TGTGCCAGCAGCTTACAGGGGCGCGATCAGCCCCAGCATTTT. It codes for CASSLQGRDQPQHF.

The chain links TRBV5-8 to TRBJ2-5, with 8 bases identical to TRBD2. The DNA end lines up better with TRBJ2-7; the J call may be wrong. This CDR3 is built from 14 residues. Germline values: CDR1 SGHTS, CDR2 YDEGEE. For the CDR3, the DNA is TGTGCCAGCGCATCCGCGGGAGGACCATACGAGCAGTACTTC. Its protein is CASASAGGPYEQYF.

The CDR3 nucleotides are TGTGCCAGCATCGCGGGGTCCGGGGAGCTGTTTTTT. Protein: CASIAGSGELFF. V usage is TRBV7-9 and J usage is TRBJ2-2; TRBD2 might be the D (6 bases). The CDR3 length is 12 residues. Looked up from germline, CDR1 is SEHNR and CDR2 is FQNEAQ (reference sequence). The V gene lost 7 bases and the J gene lost 6 bases, with 9 bases spanning the gap.